This passage covers 24 T cell receptor beta chains from one sample sequenced in a study of T cells in Graves' hyperthyroidism and ophthalmopathy. Amplified TCR beta CDR3 regions came from RNA transcripts. First-round RT-PCR with HTBI primers amplified the TCR CDR3 region. Via MiXCR, TCRdb re-called the multiplex PCR reads, giving one row per CDR3 protein. This table has approximately 600,000 distinct CDR3 sequences, around 21% appearing once. The sample taken for sequencing was blood. The receptors derive from a man aged 25-40 years with Graves' ophthalmopathy.

At least ten counts were recorded for this clonotype. The rearrangement uses TRBV11-1 and TRBJ2-5, with D unresolved. The CDR3 extends over 14 amino acids. Germline loops: CDR1 SGHAT, CDR2 FQDESV (reference sequence). V was cut by 0 bases and J by 8 bases, with 13 bases left in between. CDR3 protein: CASSLARMADTQYF. DNA for the CDR3: TGTGCCAGCAGCTTAGCGCGAATGGCGGACACCCAGTACTTC. Together with reference TRBV11-1 and TRBJ2-5, the CDR3 gives the full variable domain: EAEVAQSPRYKITEKSQAVAFWCDPISGHATLYWYRQILGQGPELLVQFQDESVVDDSQLPKDRFSAERLKGVDSTLKIQPAELGDSAMYLCASSLARMADTQYFGPGTRLLVL.

V and J are TRBV9 and TRBJ2-2; 7 positions agree with TRBD2. Germline trimming cut 0 bases from V and 3 bases from J; bases unmatched to any gene: 2. The CDR3 totals 15 residues. Germline lookup yields CDR1 SGDLS and CDR2 YYNGEE. The CDR3 sequence is CASSVGDYHTGELFF. CDR3 in DNA: TGTGCCAGCAGCGTAGGGGACTATCACACCGGGGAGCTGTTTTTT.

This clonotype was counted between two and nine times. The chain is built from TRBV3-1 and TRBJ2-1; TRBD2 agrees at 16 bases. V was pared by 3 bases and J by 9 bases, with 8 bases of the junction left unmatched. Germline V gene data show CDR1 as LGHDT and CDR2 as YNNKEL (reference sequence). CDR3 length equals 17 residues. The DNA for the CDR3 is TGTGCCAGCAGCCAGCCCGGGACTAGCGGGAGGGGCGGTGAGCAGTTCTTC. Residues: CASSQPGTSGRGGEQFF.

This clonotype was recorded many times. V usage is TRBV2 and J usage is TRBJ2-7; D might be TRBD2 (6 bases). Germline loops: CDR1 SNHLY, CDR2 FYNNEI. V lost 3 bases to trimming and J lost 6 bases, with 18 bases between them. The CDR3 covers 15 residues. CDR3 residues: CASSDPGLLIREQYF. The CDR3 nucleotides are TGTGCCAGCAGTGACCCGGGACTTCTGATACGCGAGCAGTACTTC.

The chain couples TRBV28 to TRBJ1-5, with D unclear. Trimming took off 2 bases at V and 5 bases at J, with 10 bases between the two ends. Germline-derived CDR1 and CDR2 are MDHEN and SYDVKM. This CDR3 spans 14 amino acids. CDR3 amino acids: CASSLGRRYQPQHF. CDR3 coding DNA: TGTGCCAGCAGTTTAGGGCGGAGATATCAGCCCCAGCATTTT.

This chain connects TRBV7-9 to TRBJ1-2; 7 bases agree with TRBD1. Germline values: CDR1 SEHNR, CDR2 FQNEAQ (reference sequence). The CDR3 has 13 amino acids. J gave up 6 bases and V 5 bases, and 6 bases lay outside the gene matches. The CDR3 is CASSLRDSDGYTF. The CDR3 DNA sequence: TGTGCCAGCAGCCTCCGGGACAGCGATGGCTACACCTTC.

The sample holds many counts of this clonotype. The chain has TRBV7-6 and TRBJ2-2, with 7 bases matching TRBD1. The J segment lost 0 bases and the V segment lost 4 bases, leaving 8 bases of the junction unmatched. The CDR3 length is 17 residues. From germline, CDR1 is SGHVS and CDR2 FNYEAQ. CDR3 amino acids: CASSSRTGSANTGELFF. The CDR3 DNA reads TGTGCCAGCAGCTCTCGGACAGGTTCCGCGAACACCGGGGAGCTGTTTTTT.

This clonotype was counted a few times. CDR3 DNA sequence: TGTGCCAGCTCACCTACTAGCGGGAGTTCCTTTGGGGCCAACGTCCTGACTTTC. It yields the protein CASSPTSGSSFGANVLTF. V gene TRBV18 combines with J gene TRBJ2-6; 11 positions agree with TRBD2. The V and J ends lost 3 bases and 3 bases, in that order; junction bases with no gene match: 7. Germline V gene sequence: CDR1 KGHSH, CDR2 LQKENI. The CDR3 is 18 residues long. The full variable domain, its missing parts supplied by reference TRBV18 and TRBJ2-6, is NAGVMQNPRHLVRRRGQEARLRCSPMKGHSHVYWYRQLPEEGLKFMVYLQKENIIDESGMPKERFSAEFPKEGPSILRIQQVVRGDSAAYFCASSPTSGSSFGANVLTFGAGSRLTVL.

In its sample, this clonotype was seen many times. The V call is TRBV12-3 or TRBV12-4, the J call TRBJ2-3; D not certain. The CDR3 spans 13 residues. Trimming took 3 bases from V and 5 from J, leaving 9 bases between them. The DNA for the CDR3 is TGTGCCAGCAGTTTGCTACCAGGAGATACGCAGTATTTT. Its translation is CASSLLPGDTQYF.

The sample holds many counts of this clonotype. Here the CDR3 reads CASSAVAGASGELFF. CDR3 DNA sequence: TGTGCCAGCTCGGCGGTAGCGGGAGCGTCCGGGGAGCTGTTTTTT. V usage is TRBV18 and J usage is TRBJ2-2; TRBD2 agrees at 9 bases. The CDR3 contains 15 residues. With V trimmed by 6 bases and J by 6 bases, 8 bases remained unmatched. The germline CDR1 and CDR2 sequences are KGHSH and LQKENI.

The chain carries TRBV5-1 and TRBJ1-5, with TRBD1 identical over 8 bases. The J segment lost 3 bases and the V segment lost 0 bases, leaving 5 bases of the junction unmatched. CDR3 length: 16 amino acids. Germline V lookup: CDR1 SGHRS, CDR2 YFSETQ. In DNA, the CDR3 is TGCGCCAGCAGCTTGGAGAGACAGGGGATCAATCAGCCCCAGCATTTT. Translation gives CASSLERQGINQPQHF.

The CDR3, as DNA: TGTGCCTGGAGTTCTATTAACAGGCGGAACACTGAAGCTTTCTTT. This codes for CAWSSINRRNTEAFF. The genes are TRBV30 and TRBJ1-1; D is possibly TRBD1 (5 bases). Trimming stripped 2 bases from V and 1 base from J, with 14 bases between. This CDR3 region has 15 residues. Germline lookup yields CDR1 GTSNPN and CDR2 SVGIG (reference sequence).

This clonotype was counted ten times or more. This chain links TRBV14 with TRBJ2-7; 9 bases are a match to TRBD1. Germline V gives CDR1 SGHDN, CDR2 FVKESK. The CDR3 consists of 14 residues. The J segment lost 2 bases and the V segment lost 6 bases, leaving 5 bases of the junction unmatched. As DNA, the CDR3 is TGTGCCAGCAGTAGACAGGGGGGACCCTACGAGCAGTACTTC. Its translation is CASSRQGGPYEQYF.

The V gene is TRBV12-3 or TRBV12-4, the J gene TRBJ1-4; D unclear. This CDR3 has 14 residues. V lost 7 bases and J lost 2, with 11 bases in between. The CDR3 spells CASTRGFTNEKLFF. In DNA, the CDR3 is TGTGCCAGCACCCGGGGTTTTACTAATGAAAAACTGTTTTTT.

This clonotype was observed many times. This rearrangement joins TRBV20-1 to TRBJ2-7, with a tentative D call TRBD2 (6 bases). V dropped 1 base and J dropped 3 bases, with 16 bases sitting between them. CDR1 and CDR2 from the germline V gene are DFQATT and SNEGSKA (reference sequence). This CDR3 has 15 amino acids. CDR3 bases: TGCAGTGCTAGAGGTGCCGCGGGACGAGACTACGAGCAGTACTTC. Translating gives CSARGAAGRDYEQYF.

As concerns this clonotype: Being one base from a much bigger clone, this may be a read error. The J gene is TRBJ1-4, the V gene TRBV28, with D perhaps matching TRBD1 (6 bases). This CDR3 is built from 16 residues. Germline CDR1 is MDHEN and CDR2 is SYDVKM. CDR3 sequence: CASSLRRGGVNERLFF. In DNA form, the CDR3 reads TGTGCCAGCAGTTTAAGAAGGGGGGGGGTTAATGAAAGACTGTTTTTT.

This sequence joins TRBV20-1 and TRBJ2-3; D not resolved. Trimming removed 7 bases at V and 4 bases at J, with 18 bases between. Germline CDR1 is DFQATT and CDR2 is SNEGSKA (reference sequence). The CDR3 runs to 14 residues. The CDR3 spells CSDVPRKWADTQYF. In DNA form, the CDR3 reads TGCAGTGATGTCCCGCGGAAGTGGGCAGATACGCAGTATTTT.

This clonotype was seen only a few times. V is TRBV28 and J is TRBJ2-2; tentative D call: TRBD2 (5 bases). This CDR3 is 16 amino acids long. Trimming took 4 bases from V and 4 from J, leaving 16 bases between them. Germline V gene sequence: CDR1 MDHEN, CDR2 SYDVKM. CDR3 region: CASSYIGGPLTGELFF. CDR3 nucleotides: TGTGCCAGCAGTTACATAGGCGGGCCACTCACCGGGGAGCTGTTTTTT. The full variable domain, in which reference TRBV28 and TRBJ2-2 provide the parts outside the CDR3, is DVKVTQSSRYLVKRTGEKVFLECVQDMDHENMFWYRQDPGLGLRLIYFSYDVKMKEKGDIPEGYSVSREKKERFSLILESASTNQTSMYLCASSYIGGPLTGELFFGEGSRLTVL.

The chain is built from TRBV6-1 and TRBJ2-1; TRBD2 matches at 8 bases. The end of the DNA is better explained by TRBJ2-7, so the J call may be wrong. The germline V gene encodes CDR1 MNHNS and CDR2 SASEGT. The CDR3 covers 14 residues. The CDR3 loop is CASSDSGGPNEQYF. The CDR3 region has the DNA TGTGCCAGCAGTGATTCGGGAGGGCCGAATGAGCAGTACTTC.

The J gene is TRBJ1-1, the V gene TRBV4-1; D gene ambiguous. This CDR3 comprises 13 residues. CDR1 and CDR2 (germline): MGHRA, YSYEKL. Trimming took 2 bases from V and 5 from J, leaving 9 bases between them. The CDR3 nucleotides read TGCGCCAGCAGCCAACCCGACGGGACTGAAGCTTTCTTT. Protein: CASSQPDGTEAFF.

V is TRBV7-9 and J is TRBJ2-7; TRBD2 matches at 7 bases. This CDR3 is built from 17 residues. V shed 6 bases, J shed 0 bases, and the junction held 14 bases outside the gene matches. CDR1 and CDR2 from the germline V gene are SEHNR and FQNEAQ (reference sequence). CDR3 residues: CASSRLGGGPASYEQYF. The CDR3 DNA is TGTGCCAGCAGTCGGCTGGGGGGAGGGCCCGCCTCCTACGAGCAGTACTTC.

This sequence joins TRBV6-1 and TRBJ1-2; D uncertain. The CDR3 is made up of 14 amino acids. Trimming removed 6 bases from V and 3 bases from J, with 14 bases in between. The germline CDR1 and CDR2 sequences are MNHNS and SASEGT. CDR3 DNA sequence: TGTGCCAGCAGCCTCGCTCCCGACTACTATGGCTACACCTTC. It encodes CASSLAPDYYGYTF.

This clonotype was detected a few times. V usage is TRBV27 and J usage is TRBJ2-2, with TRBD1 identical over 7 bases. The ends lost 4 bases at V and 2 bases at J; junction bases unmatched: 4. Germline values: CDR1 MNHEY, CDR2 SMNVEV (reference sequence). The CDR3 is 15 residues long. The chain's CDR3 is CASSWGQLNTGELFF. In nucleotides, the CDR3 is TGTGCCAGCAGTTGGGGACAGTTAAACACCGGGGAGCTGTTTTTT.

The chain recombines TRBV11-2 with TRBJ1-2; weak D call: TRBD1 (6 bases). This CDR3 contains 15 residues. V lost 4 bases to trimming and J lost 6 bases, with 18 bases between them. The germline CDR1 and CDR2 sequences are SGHAT and FQNNGV. Written as DNA, the CDR3 is TGTGCCAGCAGCTCCCCGACAGGAGACCCGAATGGCTACACCTTC. Amino acid sequence: CASSSPTGDPNGYTF. The full variable domain, its missing parts supplied by reference TRBV11-2 and TRBJ1-2, is EAGVAQSPRYKIIEKRQSVAFWCNPISGHATLYWYQQILGQGPKLLIQFQNNGVVDDSQLPKDRFSAERLKGVDSTLKIQPAKLEDSAVYLCASSSPTGDPNGYTFGSGTRLTVV.